The 24 T cell receptor beta chains given below trace back to one sample, sequenced in a study of cytomegalovirus exposure and HLA in healthy donors (dated by TCRdb to about 2017). Library preparation used the immunoSEQ multiplex PCR assay. The multiplex PCR relied on a mix of 60 forward primers for TCR Vbeta segments and 13 reverse primers for TCR Jbeta segments. The immuneACCESS repertoire file appears here via TCRdb, limited to in-frame rearrangements. These files lack a portion of the clones; in checked studies, under half of the deficit traces to unresolved V genes, and the cause of the others is not known. For this sample the table gives fewer than 180,000 clones, of which 70% to 80% were detected only once. Of the sample, 6.3% is held by the ten largest clones. The sequenced sample consisted of PBMCs. The receptors come from a man aged 45-65 years in good health and CMV-seropositive.

This chain joins TRBV7-9 and TRBJ1-2; tentatively, D is TRBD1 (6 bases). The CDR3 contains 14 residues. Trimming left V 2 bases short and J 6 bases short, with 13 bases between. Germline V gene data show CDR1 as SEHNR and CDR2 as FQNEAQ (reference sequence). The CDR3 nucleotides read TGTGCCAGCAGCTTAAACAGGGAAGACCATGGCTACACCTTC. Amino acids: CASSLNREDHGYTF.

This clone showed up just once. CDR3 in amino acids: CASSEFAGAPTGELFF. The CDR3 nucleotides are TGCGCCAGCAGTGAGTTCGCAGGGGCCCCCACCGGGGAGCTGTTTTTT. This sequence joins TRBV10-1 and TRBJ2-2, with TRBD1 as a possible D gene (6 bases). The ends were cut back, 1 base at V and 4 bases at J, with 13 bases in the middle. CDR1 and CDR2 (germline): WNHNN, SYGVQD (reference sequence). The CDR3 sequence is 16 residues long.

The V and J genes are TRBV4-2 and TRBJ2-3; 13 bases are shared with TRBD2. The germline gives CDR1 LGHNA, CDR2 YNFKEQ. The CDR3 sequence is 16 residues long. J lost 5 bases, V lost 3 bases, and 5 bases had no gene match. The CDR3, as DNA: TGTGCCAGCAGCCAGTGGACTAGCGGGAGAGAAGATACGCAGTATTTT. Amino acid sequence: CASSQWTSGREDTQYF.

The chain has TRBV9 and TRBJ1-4, with a tentative D call TRBD1 (6 bases). Germline CDR1 reads SGDLS; CDR2 reads YYNGEE. CDR3 length equals 17 residues. Trimming took off 3 bases at V and 4 bases at J, with 19 bases between the two ends. This chain's CDR3 is CASSAERTGPLNEKLFF. CDR3 bases: TGTGCCAGCAGCGCAGAACGCACAGGGCCACTTAATGAAAAACTGTTTTTT. The full variable domain, in which reference TRBV9 and TRBJ1-4 provide the parts outside the CDR3, is DSGVTQTPKHLITATGQRVTLRCSPRSGDLSVYWYQQSLDQGLQFLIQYYNGEERAKGNILERFSAQQFPDLHSELNLSSLELGDSALYFCASSAERTGPLNEKLFFGSGTQLSVL.

The count of this clone is one. The J gene is TRBJ2-5, the V gene TRBV5-1, with TRBD2 matching 13 bases. Per germline, CDR1 SGHRS and CDR2 YFSETQ. This CDR3 spans 17 amino acids. V was clipped by 4 bases and J by 2 bases; unmatched bases: 8. The CDR3 is CASSLGLAGSSQETQYF. The CDR3 nucleotides read TGCGCCAGCAGCCTGGGACTAGCGGGAAGCTCTCAAGAGACCCAGTACTTC.

The chain links TRBV27 to TRBJ1-4; 7 nucleotides match TRBD1. V gave up 5 bases and J gave up 7 bases; unmatched junction bases: 10. The CDR3 sequence is 15 residues long. The germline V gene encodes CDR1 MNHEY and CDR2 SMNVEV (reference sequence). The CDR3 region is CASSPDRAQGEKLFF. The CDR3 nucleotides read TGTGCCAGCAGTCCCGACAGGGCCCAGGGTGAAAAACTGTTTTTT.

The gene calls are TRBV4-1 and TRBJ1-5, with 7 nucleotides matching TRBD1. There are 16 residues in the CDR3. After removal of 0 bases from V and 5 bases from J, the junction contained 7 bases not matched to a gene. Germline values: CDR1 MGHRA, CDR2 YSYEKL. The CDR3 sequence is CASSQDNRGSYQPQHF. The CDR3 bases are TGCGCCAGCAGCCAAGATAACAGGGGTTCGTATCAGCCCCAGCATTTT.

The chain links TRBV5-6 to TRBJ2-7; D is unresolved. The V gene's germline CDR1 is SGHDT and CDR2 YYEEEE. The CDR3 totals 14 residues. Trimming took 0 bases from V and 2 from J, leaving 9 bases between them. CDR3 nucleotides: TGTGCCAGCAGCTTGGCAGGTATAACCTACGAGCAGTACTTC. Its protein product is CASSLAGITYEQYF.

This clone has a single count. This chain joins TRBV5-1 and TRBJ1-1; tentatively, D is TRBD1 (6 bases). The germline CDR1 and CDR2 sequences are SGHRS and YFSETQ. The V gene lost 2 bases and the J gene lost 6 bases, with 20 bases spanning the gap. The CDR3 contains 16 residues. DNA of the CDR3: TGCGCCAGCAGCTTTAAGGGGGTTGGCCCAGTGGCTGAAGCTTTCTTT. Protein: CASSFKGVGPVAEAFF.

J is TRBJ2-3 and V is TRBV6-5; weak D call: TRBD2 (6 bases). This CDR3 is 14 amino acids long. V dropped 2 bases and J dropped 1 base, with 7 bases sitting between them. CDR1 and CDR2 (germline): MNHEY, SVGAGI. CDR3 amino acids: CASSYGEGTDTQYF. The CDR3 DNA follows: TGTGCCAGCAGTTACGGGGAGGGCACAGATACGCAGTATTTT.

DNA of the CDR3: TGCGCCAGCAGCGCAAGACAGGGTACCCGCGAGCAGTACTTC. It specifies CASSARQGTREQYF. V and J are TRBV10-2 and TRBJ2-7, with 7 bases lining up with TRBD1. J was trimmed by 6 bases and V by 6 bases; bases with no gene match: 11. Germline V gene sequence: CDR1 WSHSY, CDR2 SAAADI. The CDR3 sequence is 14 residues long.

V is TRBV5-4 and J is TRBJ2-1, with 9 nucleotides matching TRBD2. The CDR3 runs to 16 residues. V trimming: 5 bases; J trimming: 7 bases; junction bases outside the gene matches: 13. Germline CDR1 SGHNT, CDR2 YYREEE (reference sequence). The CDR3 loop is CASRHSSGGNENEQFF. The DNA for the CDR3 is TGTGCCAGCAGACACTCAAGCGGGGGGAATGAAAATGAGCAGTTCTTC.

This chain connects TRBV6-1 to TRBJ1-1, with TRBD1 as a possible D gene (6 bases). The ends were cut back, 8 bases at V and 0 bases at J, with 13 bases in the middle. The CDR3 length is 14 residues. In germline, CDR1 is MNHNS, CDR2 SASEGT. The CDR3 bases are TGTGCCAGCTCCTGGGACAACATGAACACTGAAGCTTTCTTT. Protein: CASSWDNMNTEAFF.

The gene calls are TRBV30 and TRBJ1-4; TRBD1 is a possible D gene (6 bases). The germline gives CDR1 GTSNPN, CDR2 SVGIG (reference sequence). This CDR3 has 13 residues. V was shortened by 5 bases and J by 8 bases, with 15 bases between the two germline ends. The CDR3 DNA reads as TGTGCCTGGCGACAGGACCTGGAGGAAAAACTGTTTTTT. This encodes CAWRQDLEEKLFF.

About this clone itself: A junction boundary mismatches the germline segment, possibly from a read error. The V and J genes are TRBV7-9 and TRBJ1-2; D uncertain. Germline-derived CDR1 and CDR2 are SEHNR and FQNEAQ (reference sequence). The CDR3 has 12 amino acids. The CDR3 DNA reads as TGTTCCAGCAGCCCCTTTCACTATGGCTACACCTTC. Translated: CSSSPFHYGYTF.

This sequence joins TRBV15 and TRBJ2-5, with 8 bases identical to TRBD2. This CDR3 region has 15 residues. Germline V lookup: CDR1 LNHNV, CDR2 YYDKDF (reference sequence). The V gene end was trimmed by 5 bases and the J gene end by 1 base; junction bases not matched to a gene: 6. DNA for the CDR3: TGTGCCACCAGCGGTACTAGCGGTGTCCAAGAGACCCAGTACTTC. It codes for CATSGTSGVQETQYF.

The rearrangement uses TRBV5-4 and TRBJ1-5; a weak D match, TRBD1 (5 bases). CDR3 length equals 15 residues. CDR1 is SGHNT and CDR2 is YYREEE in the germline V gene (reference sequence). Deletions cut 4 bases from V and 1 base from J, with 12 bases between. The CDR3 DNA is TGTGCCAGCAGCCGCGGGGGGGTGAGCAATCAGCCCCAGCATTTT. It encodes CASSRGGVSNQPQHF.

This clone was seen a handful of times. In the same sample, other DNA sequences code for this CDR3. The gene calls are TRBV10-3 and TRBJ1-5; TRBD1 aligns across 8 bases. The CDR3 is 13 amino acids. The trim removed 6 bases at V and 5 bases at J, leaving 3 bases unmatched. Germline assignment: CDR1 ENHRY and CDR2 SYGVKD. The CDR3 bases are TGTGCCATCAGGTCGGACAGGGATCAGCCCCAGCATTTT. Protein sequence: CAIRSDRDQPQHF.

The chain couples TRBV5-1 to TRBJ1-1; tentatively, D is TRBD1 (5 bases). The length of the CDR3 is 13 residues. Germline V gene lookup returns CDR1 SGHRS and CDR2 YFSETQ. V dropped 5 bases and J dropped 3 bases, with 11 bases sitting between them. CDR3 region: CASRSGADTEAFF. For the CDR3, the DNA is TGCGCCAGCAGGAGTGGGGCCGACACTGAAGCTTTCTTT.

The chain links TRBV25-1 to TRBJ2-7; 8 bases line up with TRBD1. The CDR3 consists of 18 residues. V lost 5 bases, J lost 3 bases, and 18 bases stayed unmatched. CDR1 MGHDK and CDR2 SYGVNS come from the germline V gene. CDR3 sequence (DNA): TGTGCCAGCAGTCCTCCGTCCGAAGGGGGGACAGGAGACTACGAGCAGTACTTC. Amino acids: CASSPPSEGGTGDYEQYF.

The genes are TRBV28 and TRBJ2-3, with TRBD2 matching 11 bases. The CDR3 loop spans 17 amino acids. V shed 5 bases and J 4 bases; nucleotides not matched to a gene: 11. Germline CDR1 reads MDHEN; CDR2 reads SYDVKM. The CDR3, as DNA: TGTGCCAGCAGTCCTGTAGCGGGAGGGCCAGGGGCAGATACGCAGTATTTT. Translated: CASSPVAGGPGADTQYF.

The CDR3 reads CASSSSSGANEQFF. CDR3 coding DNA: TGCGCCAGCAGTAGTAGTAGCGGAGCAAATGAGCAGTTCTTC. The V call is TRBV5-1, the J call TRBJ2-1; TRBD2 is a possible D gene (6 bases). The germline V gene has CDR1 SGHRS and CDR2 YFSETQ. Trimming shortened V by 5 bases and J by 7 bases, and 16 bases separated the two germline ends. The CDR3 has 14 residues.

The chain uses TRBV6-1 and TRBJ2-7; D ambiguous. The V gene lost 3 bases and the J gene lost 6 bases, with 3 bases spanning the gap. Germline lookup yields CDR1 MNHNS and CDR2 SASEGT. The CDR3 totals 10 residues. CDR3 in amino acids: CASSEREQYF. DNA for the CDR3: TGTGCCAGCAGTGAGCGCGAGCAGTACTTC.

The rearrangement uses TRBV28 and TRBJ2-7; D unresolved. The CDR3 length is 12 residues. With 5 bases removed from V and 0 bases from J, the gap between germline ends came to 5 bases. Germline CDR1 and CDR2: MDHEN and SYDVKM. The CDR3 coding sequence is TGTGCCAGCAGTCCGTTCTCCTACGAGCAGTACTTC. Amino acid sequence: CASSPFSYEQYF.